The 32 T cell receptor beta chains below come from one sample, sequenced in a study of lymphopenia after photon versus proton radiotherapy. Produced via immunoSEQ multiplex PCR; TCRdb's table is partial and in-frame only. The repertoire holds 17,000 or so clones, with roughly nine tenths as singletons. The material sequenced was peripheral blood, taken from a patient treated with proton-based radiotherapy. Receptors were obtained from a man in his sixties or seventies with pancreatic cancer.

This chain uses TRBV30 with TRBJ1-1; D unclear. V was clipped by 2 bases and J by 7 bases, with 14 bases between them. Per the germline V gene, CDR1 is GTSNPN and CDR2 is SVGIG (reference sequence). CDR3 size: 13 residues. The DNA of the CDR3 is TGTGCCTGGAGTAGGGCAGGAGGCTTTGAAGCTTTCTTT. It yields the protein CAWSRAGGFEAFF.

This chain links TRBV5-8 with TRBJ1-6; D is ambiguous. V lost 4 bases, J lost 7 bases, and 15 bases lay in between. This CDR3 region has 15 residues. Germline CDR1 reads SGHTS; CDR2 reads YDEGEE. The CDR3 nucleotides read TGTGCCAGCAGCGCAGGACCCGGGAGGAATTCACCCCTCCACTTT. It specifies CASSAGPGRNSPLHF.

This sequence joins TRBV5-1 and TRBJ2-5; D gene unclear. The V end lost 2 bases, the J end lost 1 base, and 6 bases lay between the germline ends. The length of the CDR3 is 13 residues. Germline CDR1 reads SGHRS; CDR2 reads YFSETQ. CDR3 bases: TGCGCCAGCAGCTTAAACGCCCAAGAGACCCAGTACTTC. Translation: CASSLNAQETQYF.

This chain connects TRBV7-3 to TRBJ1-1; 9 nucleotides match TRBD1. Germline CDR1 reads SGHTA; CDR2 reads FQGTGA. The CDR3 spans 14 residues. V lost 5 bases and J lost 5; bases outside the gene matches: 6. CDR3 residues: CASSRTGTGTEAFF. CDR3 DNA: TGTGCCAGCAGCCGGACCGGGACAGGGACTGAAGCTTTCTTT. Combining the CDR3 with reference TRBV7-3 and TRBJ1-1 gives the whole variable domain GAGVSQTPSNKVTEKGKYVELRCDPISGHTALYWYRQSLGQGPEFLIYFQGTGAADDSGLPNDRFFAVRPEGSVSTLKIQRTERGDSAVYLCASSRTGTGTEAFFGQGTRLTVV.

The chain is built from TRBV7-2 and TRBJ2-3; tentative D call: TRBD2 (5 bases). Trimming stripped 5 bases from V and 2 bases from J, with 11 bases between. The CDR3 spans 14 residues. The germline CDR1 and CDR2 sequences are SGHTA and FQGNSA. Here the CDR3 DNA reads TGTGCCAGCAGCGCACCGGGGAACACAGATACGCAGTATTTT. Translation gives CASSAPGNTDTQYF.

V is TRBV10-3 and J is TRBJ2-3; TRBD2 aligns across 13 bases. Germline CDR1 is ENHRY and CDR2 is SYGVKD. The J segment lost 7 bases and the V segment lost 7 bases, leaving 8 bases of the junction unmatched. The CDR3 runs to 15 residues. The CDR3 loop is CAIKTSGGIMNTQYF. CDR3 sequence (DNA): TGTGCCATCAAGACTAGCGGGGGGATAATGAATACGCAGTATTTT.

The chain couples TRBV2 to TRBJ2-1, with 11 bases lining up with TRBD2. CDR1 and CDR2 (germline): SNHLY, FYNNEI. This CDR3 is 14 amino acids long. V shed 8 bases and J 8 bases; nucleotides not matched to a gene: 8. The CDR3 is CASAGRLAGYEQFF. The CDR3 DNA follows: TGTGCCAGCGCAGGGAGACTAGCGGGGTATGAGCAGTTCTTC.

The CDR3 sequence: CASSPDHRSKKKLFF. CDR3 nucleotide sequence: TGTGCCAGTAGTCCAGACCATCGGTCGAAAAAAAAACTGTTTTTT. The rearrangement uses TRBV19 and TRBJ1-4; D is unclear. In germline, CDR1 is LNHDA, CDR2 SQIVND (reference sequence). The CDR3 is made up of 15 amino acids. V was trimmed by 5 bases and J by 9 bases, leaving 19 bases between them.

CDR3 loop: CASYHGTLGTGELFF. The CDR3 DNA follows: TGTGCCAGCTATCACGGGACACTTGGGACCGGGGAGCTGTTTTTT. The chain recombines TRBV11-2 with TRBJ2-2, with D possibly TRBD1 on 6 matching bases. From germline, CDR1 is SGHAT and CDR2 FQNNGV. The V end lost 8 bases, the J end lost 5 bases, and 18 bases lay between the germline ends. CDR3 length: 15 amino acids.

This CDR3 reads CASSPPRGRGTEAFF. The CDR3 DNA is TGTGCCAGCAGCCCCCCTCGGGGGCGCGGGACTGAAGCTTTCTTT. The gene calls are TRBV7-9 and TRBJ1-1; the D gene is possibly TRBD1 (6 bases). Germline CDR1 SEHNR, CDR2 FQNEAQ (reference sequence). This CDR3 comprises 15 residues. V lost 5 bases and J 5 bases, leaving 18 bases between the germline ends.

CDR3 amino acids: CASSSGTDFYEQYF. The CDR3 coding sequence is TGTGCCAGTTCATCCGGGACAGACTTCTACGAGCAGTACTTC. This sequence joins TRBV19 and TRBJ2-7, with 7 bases matching TRBD1. The germline CDR1 and CDR2 sequences are LNHDA and SQIVND (reference sequence). V gave up 8 bases and J gave up 3 bases; unmatched junction bases: 10. There are 14 residues in the CDR3. The full variable domain, its missing parts supplied by reference TRBV19 and TRBJ2-7, is DGGITQSPKYLFRKEGQNVTLSCEQNLNHDAMYWYRQDPGQGLRLIYYSQIVNDFQKGDIAEGYSVSREKKESFPLTVTSAQKNPTAFYLCASSSGTDFYEQYFGPGTRLTVT.

This clone has more than one count but fewer than ten. The rearrangement links TRBV2 to TRBJ1-2, with 8 bases aligning to TRBD1. Germline CDR1 SNHLY, CDR2 FYNNEI. The CDR3 contains 15 residues. V was pared by 0 bases and J by 4 bases, with 4 bases of the junction left unmatched. Written as DNA, the CDR3 is TGTGCCAGCAGTGAAGCCTCAGGGGGCAGCTATGGCTACACCTTC. Residues: CASSEASGGSYGYTF.

This clone was observed once. The chain couples TRBV5-6 to TRBJ2-1, with D perhaps TRBD1 (6 bases). Trimming stripped 7 bases from V and 0 bases from J, with 11 bases between. The CDR3 extends over 14 amino acids. Germline V gives CDR1 SGHDT, CDR2 YYEEEE. CDR3 DNA sequence: TGTGCCAGCGCGGTAGGGGGCTCCTACAATGAGCAGTTCTTC. Translation: CASAVGGSYNEQFF.

The sample holds one count of this clone. The chain joins TRBV27 to TRBJ1-2; the match to TRBD1 covers 7 bases. The CDR3 sequence is 14 residues long. Unmatched junction bases numbered 7, after V lost 1 base and J lost 8 bases. From germline, CDR1 is MNHEY and CDR2 SMNVEV (reference sequence). This chain's CDR3 is CASSLFGQGVGYTF. CDR3 nucleotides: TGTGCCAGCAGTTTATTTGGCCAGGGGGTGGGCTACACCTTC.

The J gene is TRBJ1-2, the V gene TRBV6-1; D is ambiguous. From germline, CDR1 is MNHNS and CDR2 SASEGT. V was clipped by 2 bases and J by 2 bases, with 18 bases between them. CDR3 length equals 17 residues. The CDR3 reads CASSESLSGPSNYGYTF. In nucleotides, the CDR3 is TGTGCCAGCAGTGAATCCCTTTCAGGACCCTCGAACTATGGCTACACCTTC.

The chain couples TRBV7-9 to TRBJ1-3; no clear D gene. Germline CDR1 reads SEHNR; CDR2 reads FQNEAQ (reference sequence). V gave up 7 bases and J gave up 6 bases, with 19 bases separating them. The CDR3 has 15 residues. CDR3 protein: CASNTQGARQNTIYF. CDR3 DNA: TGTGCCAGCAACACCCAAGGCGCCCGGCAAAACACCATATATTTT. The variable domain in full, completed from reference TRBV7-9 and TRBJ1-3, reads DTGVSQNPRHKITKRGQNVTFRCDPISEHNRLYWYRQTLGQGPEFLTYFQNEAQLEKSRLLSDRFSAERPKGSFSTLEIQRTEQGDSAMYLCASNTQGARQNTIYFGEGSWLTVV.

The rearrangement joins TRBV30 to TRBJ1-4; D perhaps matches TRBD1 (5 bases). The CDR3 length is 13 residues. Trimming shortened V by 2 bases and J by 5 bases, and 9 bases separated the two germline ends. Germline-derived CDR1 and CDR2 are GTSNPN and SVGIG (reference sequence). CDR3 sequence: CAWSPQGNEKLFF. In nucleotides, the CDR3 is TGTGCCTGGAGTCCCCAGGGCAATGAAAAACTGTTTTTT.

The V call is TRBV2, the J call TRBJ1-1; D remains unclear. Germline V gene lookup returns CDR1 SNHLY and CDR2 FYNNEI. CDR3 length: 14 residues. The germline V and J ends were trimmed by 1 base and 1 base, with 7 bases remaining between them. The CDR3 region has the DNA TGTGCCAGCAGTGAAGGTTCGGGGAACACTGAAGCTTTCTTT. Protein sequence: CASSEGSGNTEAFF.

The chain links TRBV5-1 to TRBJ2-3, with TRBD2 matching 8 bases. Germline CDR1 is SGHRS and CDR2 is YFSETQ. With 6 bases clipped from V and 0 bases from J, the junction kept 6 bases outside the gene matches. The CDR3 consists of 15 residues. DNA for the CDR3: TGCGCCAGCACCGCTCCTAGCGGGAGCACAGATACGCAGTATTTT. It encodes CASTAPSGSTDTQYF. The variable domain in full, with the rest retrieved from reference TRBV5-1 and TRBJ2-3, is KAGVTQTPRYLIKTRGQQVTLSCSPISGHRSVSWYQQTPGQGLQFLFEYFSETQRNKGNFPGRFSGRQFSNSRSEMNVSTLELGDSALYLCASTAPSGSTDTQYFGPGTRLTVL.

The V gene is TRBV4-2, the J gene TRBJ2-2; 8 bases are a match to TRBD2. Germline V gives CDR1 LGHNA, CDR2 YNFKEQ. Unmatched junction bases numbered 4, after V lost 3 bases and J lost 4 bases. The CDR3 has 15 amino acids. The CDR3 protein is CASSQAGGATGELFF. The CDR3 coding sequence is TGTGCCAGCAGCCAGGCGGGGGGCGCCACCGGGGAGCTGTTTTTT.

The chain combines TRBV6-5 with TRBJ1-1; the D is unclear. The V end lost 2 bases, the J end lost 8 bases, and 18 bases lay between the germline ends. The CDR3 has 15 amino acids. The germline CDR1 and CDR2 sequences are MNHEY and SVGAGI. CDR3 in amino acids: CASSYDLGVGTEAFF. The CDR3 DNA reads TGTGCCAGCAGTTACGACCTCGGGGTGGGAACCGAAGCTTTCTTT.

This chain connects TRBV29-1 to TRBJ2-2, with 11 bases aligning to TRBD2. Germline-derived CDR1 and CDR2 are SQVTM and ANQGSEA. The CDR3 length is 17 residues. With V trimmed by 4 bases and J by 0 bases, 7 bases remained unmatched. CDR3 nucleotides: TGCAGCGTTGCACTTAGCGGGAGGGCAGCGAACACCGGGGAGCTGTTTTTT. Translation gives CSVALSGRAANTGELFF.

The chain joins TRBV30 to TRBJ1-6; 7 nucleotides agree with TRBD1. Germline CDR1 is GTSNPN and CDR2 is SVGIG (reference sequence). The CDR3 is 13 amino acids. V lost 8 bases, J lost 6 bases, and 7 bases stayed unmatched. The CDR3 sequence is CARQGPVNSPLHF. CDR3 DNA: TGTGCCAGACAGGGTCCCGTTAATTCACCCCTCCACTTT.

This clone was counted a single time. This chain links TRBV29-1 with TRBJ1-5; tentatively, D is TRBD1 (6 bases). CDR1 is SQVTM, CDR2 ANQGSEA, per germline. The CDR3 has 12 amino acids. Trimming took 7 bases from V and 6 from J, leaving 13 bases between them. The DNA for the CDR3 is TGCAGCGCTGGACAGTGGGGTCAGCCCCAGCATTTT. As protein: CSAGQWGQPQHF.

This CDR3 reads CATSRALGTGNTEAFF. DNA for the CDR3: TGTGCCACCAGCAGAGCTCTCGGGACAGGGAACACTGAAGCTTTCTTT. The rearrangement links TRBV15 to TRBJ1-1; 8 bases fit TRBD1. This CDR3 region has 16 residues. Germline CDR1 LNHNV, CDR2 YYDKDF (reference sequence). The J segment lost 1 base and the V segment lost 1 base, leaving 5 bases of the junction unmatched. The full variable domain, with the rest looked up from reference TRBV15 and TRBJ1-1, is DAMVIQNPRYQVTQFGKPVTLSCSQTLNHNVMYWYQQKSSQAPKLLFHYYDKDFNNEADTPDNFQSRRPNTSFCFLDIRSPGLGDTAMYLCATSRALGTGNTEAFFGQGTRLTVV.

The chain joins TRBV6-1 to TRBJ2-1; 8 bases align to TRBD2. CDR3 length equals 15 residues. Germline V gives CDR1 MNHNS, CDR2 SASEGT. Trimming removed 3 bases from V and 4 bases from J; junction bases left unmatched: 5. The CDR3 DNA follows: TGTGCCAGCAGTGATGGAATAGCGGGGTACAATGAGCAGTTCTTC. It codes for CASSDGIAGYNEQFF.

This chain uses TRBV11-3 with TRBJ2-2, with 12 bases aligning to TRBD2. The germline CDR1 and CDR2 sequences are SGHNT and YENEEA. The CDR3 runs 19 residues. V lost 0 bases to trimming and J lost 7 bases; unmatched junction nucleotides: 12. CDR3 DNA sequence: TGTGCCAGCAGCTTAGATCCACGGACTAGCGGGGTCCGTGGCGGGGAGCTGTTTTTT. Translation gives CASSLDPRTSGVRGGELFF.

V and J are TRBV19 and TRBJ2-5; 7 positions agree with TRBD2. Trimming at V came to 3 bases and at J to 1 base, leaving 2 bases not matched to a gene. Germline values: CDR1 LNHDA, CDR2 SQIVND (reference sequence). There are 14 residues in the CDR3. Written as DNA, the CDR3 is TGTGCCAGTAGTATTGGGGGGGGCCAAGAGACCCAGTACTTC. The encoded protein is CASSIGGGQETQYF.

This sequence joins TRBV29-1 and TRBJ1-2; D not resolved. The CDR3 has 13 residues. Per the germline V gene, CDR1 is SQVTM and CDR2 is ANQGSEA. Trimming pared 5 bases from V and 3 bases from J, leaving 13 bases between. The CDR3: CSVLLSEDYGYTF. The CDR3 coding sequence is TGCAGCGTTTTACTTAGTGAGGACTATGGCTACACCTTC.

V gene TRBV27 combines with J gene TRBJ2-1; the match to TRBD2 covers 9 bases. CDR3 length equals 15 residues. Germline assignment: CDR1 MNHEY and CDR2 SMNVEV (reference sequence). V was pared by 6 bases and J by 4 bases, with 7 bases of the junction left unmatched. CDR3 nucleotides: TGTGCCAGCAGGGAAAATCTAGCGGGGTACAATGAGCAGTTCTTC. This translates into CASRENLAGYNEQFF.

The gene calls are TRBV19 and TRBJ2-7; D unresolved. The CDR3 sequence is 14 residues long. V lost 3 bases and J 0 bases, leaving 9 bases between the germline ends. Per germline, CDR1 LNHDA and CDR2 SQIVND (reference sequence). CDR3 bases: TGTGCCAGTAGTATTGGTCACTACTCCTACGAGCAGTACTTC. It is translated as CASSIGHYSYEQYF.

The J gene is TRBJ2-5, the V gene TRBV5-4; D gene unclear. V shed 4 bases and J shed 1 base, with 8 bases lying between them. Germline-derived CDR1 and CDR2 are SGHNT and YYREEE (reference sequence). The CDR3 length is 13 residues. CDR3 region: CASSLDFQETQYF. CDR3 sequence (DNA): TGTGCCAGCAGCCTAGACTTCCAAGAGACCCAGTACTTC. Full variable domain (rest looked up from reference TRBV5-4 and TRBJ2-5): ETGVTQSPTHLIKTRGQQVTLRCSSQSGHNTVSWYQQALGQGPQFIFQYYREEENGRGNFPPRFSGLQFPNYSSELNVNALELDDSALYLCASSLDFQETQYFGPGTRLLVL.